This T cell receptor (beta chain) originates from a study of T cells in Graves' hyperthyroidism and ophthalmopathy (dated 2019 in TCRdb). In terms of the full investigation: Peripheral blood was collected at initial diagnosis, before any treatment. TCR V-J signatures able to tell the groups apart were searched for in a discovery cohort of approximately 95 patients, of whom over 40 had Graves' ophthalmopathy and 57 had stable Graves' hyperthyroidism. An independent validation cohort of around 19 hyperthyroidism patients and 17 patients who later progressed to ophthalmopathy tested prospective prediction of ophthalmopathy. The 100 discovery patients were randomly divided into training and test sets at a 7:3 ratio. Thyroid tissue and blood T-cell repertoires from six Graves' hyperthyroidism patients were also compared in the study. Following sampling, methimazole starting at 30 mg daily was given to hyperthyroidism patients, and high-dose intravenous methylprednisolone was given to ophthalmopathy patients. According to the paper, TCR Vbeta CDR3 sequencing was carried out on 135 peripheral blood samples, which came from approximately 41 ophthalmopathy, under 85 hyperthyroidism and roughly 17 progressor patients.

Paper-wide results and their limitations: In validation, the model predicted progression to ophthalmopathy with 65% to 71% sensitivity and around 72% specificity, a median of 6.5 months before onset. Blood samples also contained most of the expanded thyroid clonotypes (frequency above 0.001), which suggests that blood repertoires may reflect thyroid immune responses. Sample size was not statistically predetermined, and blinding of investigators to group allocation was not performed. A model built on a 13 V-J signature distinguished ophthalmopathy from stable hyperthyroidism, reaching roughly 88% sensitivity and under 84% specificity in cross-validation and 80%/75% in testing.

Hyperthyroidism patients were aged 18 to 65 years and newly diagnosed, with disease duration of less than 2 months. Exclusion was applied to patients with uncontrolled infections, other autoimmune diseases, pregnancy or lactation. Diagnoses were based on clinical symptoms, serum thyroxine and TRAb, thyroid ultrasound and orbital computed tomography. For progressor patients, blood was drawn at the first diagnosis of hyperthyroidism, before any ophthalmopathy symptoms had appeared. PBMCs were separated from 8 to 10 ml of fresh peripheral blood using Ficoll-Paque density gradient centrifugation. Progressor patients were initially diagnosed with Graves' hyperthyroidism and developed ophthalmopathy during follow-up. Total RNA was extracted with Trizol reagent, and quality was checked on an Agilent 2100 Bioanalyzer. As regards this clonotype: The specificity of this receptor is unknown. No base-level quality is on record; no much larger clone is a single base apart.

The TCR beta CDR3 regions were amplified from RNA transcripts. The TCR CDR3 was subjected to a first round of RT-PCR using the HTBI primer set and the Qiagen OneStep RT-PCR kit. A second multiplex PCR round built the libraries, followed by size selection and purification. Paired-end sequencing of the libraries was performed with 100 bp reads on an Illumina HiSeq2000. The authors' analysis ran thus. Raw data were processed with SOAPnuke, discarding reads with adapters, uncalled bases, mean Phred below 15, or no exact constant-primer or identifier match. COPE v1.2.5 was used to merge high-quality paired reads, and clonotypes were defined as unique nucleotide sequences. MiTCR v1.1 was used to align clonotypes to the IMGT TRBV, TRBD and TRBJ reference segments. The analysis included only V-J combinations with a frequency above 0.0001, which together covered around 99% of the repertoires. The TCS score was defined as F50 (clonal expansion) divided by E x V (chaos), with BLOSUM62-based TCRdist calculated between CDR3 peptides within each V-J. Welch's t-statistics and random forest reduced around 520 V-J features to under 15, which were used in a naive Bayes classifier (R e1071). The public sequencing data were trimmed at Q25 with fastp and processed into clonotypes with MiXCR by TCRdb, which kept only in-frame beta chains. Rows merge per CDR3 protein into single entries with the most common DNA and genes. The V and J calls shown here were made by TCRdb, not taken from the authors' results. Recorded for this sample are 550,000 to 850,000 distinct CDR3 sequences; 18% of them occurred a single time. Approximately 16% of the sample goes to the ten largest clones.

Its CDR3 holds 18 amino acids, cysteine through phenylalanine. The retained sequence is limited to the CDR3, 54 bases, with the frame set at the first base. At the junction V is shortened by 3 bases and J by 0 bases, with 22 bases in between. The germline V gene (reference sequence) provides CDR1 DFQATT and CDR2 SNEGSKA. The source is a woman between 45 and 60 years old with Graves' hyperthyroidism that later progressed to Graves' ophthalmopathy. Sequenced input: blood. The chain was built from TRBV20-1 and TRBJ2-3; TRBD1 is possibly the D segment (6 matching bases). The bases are TGCAGTGCTAGTTCGGACAGTGAAGTCTTAGCTAGCACAGATACGCAGTATTTT. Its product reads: CSASSDSEVLASTDTQYF.